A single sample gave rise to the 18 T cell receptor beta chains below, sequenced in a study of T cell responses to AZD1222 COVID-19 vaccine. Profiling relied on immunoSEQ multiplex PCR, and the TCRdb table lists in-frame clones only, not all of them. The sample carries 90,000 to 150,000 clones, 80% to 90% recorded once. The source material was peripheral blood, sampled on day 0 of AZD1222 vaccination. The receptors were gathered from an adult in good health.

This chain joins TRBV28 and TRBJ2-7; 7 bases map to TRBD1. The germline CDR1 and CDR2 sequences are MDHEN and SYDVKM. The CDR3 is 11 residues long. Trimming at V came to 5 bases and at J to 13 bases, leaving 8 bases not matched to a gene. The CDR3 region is CASSELGQDYF. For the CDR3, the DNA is TGTGCCAGCAGTGAACTCGGACAGGACTACTTC.

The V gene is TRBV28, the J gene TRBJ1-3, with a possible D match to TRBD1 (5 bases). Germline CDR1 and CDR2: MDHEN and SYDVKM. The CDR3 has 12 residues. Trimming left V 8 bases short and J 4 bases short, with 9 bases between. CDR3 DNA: TGTGCCAGCGGGACTTACGGAAACACCATATATTTT. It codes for CASGTYGNTIYF.

As DNA, the CDR3 is TGCGCCAGCAGCCAAGATACCCGATCCGCAGATACGCAGTATTTT. Its translation: CASSQDTRSADTQYF. The gene calls are TRBV4-3 and TRBJ2-3; D gene uncertain. The germline gives CDR1 LGHNA, CDR2 YSLEER. V was clipped by 0 bases and J by 4 bases, with 11 bases between them. The length of the CDR3 is 15 residues.

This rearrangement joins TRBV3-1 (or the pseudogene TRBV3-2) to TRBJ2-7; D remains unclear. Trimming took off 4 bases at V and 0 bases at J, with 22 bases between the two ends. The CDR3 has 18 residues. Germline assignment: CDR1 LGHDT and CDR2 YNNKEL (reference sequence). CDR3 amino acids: CASSLRRSIGLGSYEQYF. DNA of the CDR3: TGTGCCAGCAGCCTCCGTAGGAGTATCGGGCTGGGCTCCTACGAGCAGTACTTC.

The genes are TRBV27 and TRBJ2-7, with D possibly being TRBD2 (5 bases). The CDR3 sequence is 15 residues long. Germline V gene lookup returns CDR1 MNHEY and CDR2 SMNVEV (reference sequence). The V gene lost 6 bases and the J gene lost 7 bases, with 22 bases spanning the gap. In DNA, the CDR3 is TGTGCCAGCAGATCACTAAAGGGCGGGCCGGGGGAGCAGTACTTC. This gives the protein CASRSLKGGPGEQYF.

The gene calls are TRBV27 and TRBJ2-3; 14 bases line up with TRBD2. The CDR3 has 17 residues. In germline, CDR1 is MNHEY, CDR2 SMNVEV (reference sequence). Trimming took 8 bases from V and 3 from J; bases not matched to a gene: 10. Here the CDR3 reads CASDPVGLAGVTDTQYF. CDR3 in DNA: TGTGCCAGCGACCCGGTGGGACTAGCGGGAGTAACAGATACGCAGTATTTT.

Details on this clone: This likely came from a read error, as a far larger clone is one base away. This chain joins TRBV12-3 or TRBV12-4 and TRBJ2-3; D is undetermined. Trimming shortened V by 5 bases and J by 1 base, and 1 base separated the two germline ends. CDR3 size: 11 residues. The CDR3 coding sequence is TGTGCCAGCAGTCGCACAGATACGCAGTATTTT. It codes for CASSRTDTQYF.

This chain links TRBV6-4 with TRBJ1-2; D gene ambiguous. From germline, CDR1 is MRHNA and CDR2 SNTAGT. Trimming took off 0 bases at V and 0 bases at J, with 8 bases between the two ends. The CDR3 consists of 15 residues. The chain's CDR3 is CASSDSPGSNYGYTF. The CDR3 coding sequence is TGTGCCAGCAGTGACTCCCCCGGGTCTAACTATGGCTACACCTTC.

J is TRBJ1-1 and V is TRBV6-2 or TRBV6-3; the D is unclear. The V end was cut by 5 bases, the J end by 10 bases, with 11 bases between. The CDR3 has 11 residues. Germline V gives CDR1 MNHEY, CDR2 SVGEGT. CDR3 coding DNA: TGTGCCAGCAGTCAAGCTGGGAGAGCTTTCTTT. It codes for CASSQAGRAFF.

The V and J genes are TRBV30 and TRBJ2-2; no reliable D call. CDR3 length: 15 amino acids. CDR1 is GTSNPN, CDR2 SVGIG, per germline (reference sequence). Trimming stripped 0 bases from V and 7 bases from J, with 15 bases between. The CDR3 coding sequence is TGTGCCTGGAGTGTACCCTGGGTAGAAGGCGGGGAGCTGTTTTTT. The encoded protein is CAWSVPWVEGGELFF.

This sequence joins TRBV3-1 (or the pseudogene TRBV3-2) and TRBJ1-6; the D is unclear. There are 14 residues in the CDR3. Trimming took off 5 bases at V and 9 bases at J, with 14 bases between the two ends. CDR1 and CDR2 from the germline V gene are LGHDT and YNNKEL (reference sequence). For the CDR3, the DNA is TGTGCCAGCAGCTCTCGGGCCTCGGGTTCACCCCTCCACTTT. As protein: CASSSRASGSPLHF.

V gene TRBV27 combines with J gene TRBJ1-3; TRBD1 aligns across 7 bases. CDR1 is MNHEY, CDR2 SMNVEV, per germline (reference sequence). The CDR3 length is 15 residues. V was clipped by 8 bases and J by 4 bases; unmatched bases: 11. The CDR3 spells CASWKGAVGGNTIYF. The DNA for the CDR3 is TGTGCCAGCTGGAAGGGGGCGGTGGGGGGAAACACCATATATTTT.

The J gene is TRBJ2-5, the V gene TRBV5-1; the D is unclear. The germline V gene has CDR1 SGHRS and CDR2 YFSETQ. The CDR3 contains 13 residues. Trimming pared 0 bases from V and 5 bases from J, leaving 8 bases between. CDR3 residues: CASSLGLLETQYF. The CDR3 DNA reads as TGCGCCAGCAGCTTGGGGTTATTGGAGACCCAGTACTTC.

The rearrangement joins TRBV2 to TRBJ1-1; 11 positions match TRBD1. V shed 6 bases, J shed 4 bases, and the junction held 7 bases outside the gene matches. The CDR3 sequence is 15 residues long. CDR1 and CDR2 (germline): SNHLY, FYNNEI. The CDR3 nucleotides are TGTGCCAGCAGGTCCGGGACAGGGGGAGGCACTGAAGCTTTCTTT. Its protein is CASRSGTGGGTEAFF. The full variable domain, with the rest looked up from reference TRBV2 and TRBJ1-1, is EPEVTQTPSHQVTQMGQEVILRCVPISNHLYFYWYRQILGQKVEFLVSFYNNEISEKSEIFDDQFSVERPDGSNFTLKIRSTKLEDSAMYFCASRSGTGGGTEAFFGQGTRLTVV.

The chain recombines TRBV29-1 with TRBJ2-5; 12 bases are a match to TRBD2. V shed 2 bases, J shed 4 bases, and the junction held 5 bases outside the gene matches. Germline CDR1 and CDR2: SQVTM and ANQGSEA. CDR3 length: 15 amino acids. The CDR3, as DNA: TGCAGCGTTGAAAGTCTAGCGGGAGGGCGAGAGACCCAGTACTTC. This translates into CSVESLAGGRETQYF. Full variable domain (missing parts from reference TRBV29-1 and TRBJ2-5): SAVISQKPSRDICQRGTSLTIQCQVDSQVTMMFWYRQQPGQSLTLIATANQGSEATYESGFVIDKFPISRPNLTFSTLTVSNMSPEDSSIYLCSVESLAGGRETQYFGPGTRLLVL.

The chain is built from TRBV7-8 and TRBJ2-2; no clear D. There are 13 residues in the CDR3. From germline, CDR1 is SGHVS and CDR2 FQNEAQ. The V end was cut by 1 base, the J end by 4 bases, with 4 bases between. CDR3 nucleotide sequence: TGTGCCAGCAGCTTAGATCTCACCGGGGAGCTGTTTTTT. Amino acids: CASSLDLTGELFF.

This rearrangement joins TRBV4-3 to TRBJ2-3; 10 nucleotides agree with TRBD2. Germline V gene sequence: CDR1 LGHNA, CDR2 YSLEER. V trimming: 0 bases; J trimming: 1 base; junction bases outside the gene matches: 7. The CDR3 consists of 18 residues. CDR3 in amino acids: CASSQDSPSGSRTDTQYF. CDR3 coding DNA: TGCGCCAGCAGCCAAGATTCCCCTAGCGGGAGCCGCACAGATACGCAGTATTTT.

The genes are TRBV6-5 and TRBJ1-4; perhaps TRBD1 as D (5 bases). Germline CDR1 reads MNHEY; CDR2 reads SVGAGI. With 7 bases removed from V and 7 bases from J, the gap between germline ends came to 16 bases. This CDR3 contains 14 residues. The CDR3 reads CASIARGRPEKLFF. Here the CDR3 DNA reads TGTGCCAGCATCGCACGGGGGAGGCCTGAAAAACTGTTTTTT.